These 24 T cell receptor beta chains were sequenced from one sample in a study of response to subunit inactivated influenza vaccine. Each CDR3 protein is one row after TCRdb ran MiXCR on the RT-PCR reads. The sample includes roughly 500,000 distinct CDR3 sequences, 20% to 25% of them seen just once. These same data were also listed under a study on T cells expressing NK-cell markers. As reported in that work: Beta-chain TCR cDNA was generated via 5'RACE template switching with UMIs.

The sample here was CD4+ T cells sorted from PBMCs, taken roughly 13 days after vaccination. Receptor source: a man in his forties or fifties who received an inactivated influenza vaccine.

This clonotype appeared many times. An end of the junction differs from the germline gene, which may be a read error. The chain recombines TRBV5-1 with TRBJ2-7; D assignment may be TRBD1 or TRBD2 (5 bases each). The CDR3 length is 14 residues. CDR1 SGHRS and CDR2 YFSETQ come from the germline V gene. CDR3 protein: CASSLEGTTYEQYF. CDR3 DNA: TGTGCCAGCAGCTTAGAAGGGACCACCTACGAGCAGTACTTC.

This clonotype was detected only a few times. The chain combines TRBV12-3 or TRBV12-4 with TRBJ1-5; the D gene is possibly TRBD1 (6 bases). The CDR3 length is 15 residues. V shed 1 base and J shed 1 base, with 8 bases lying between them. This CDR3 is CASSLGGASNQPQHF. CDR3 bases: TGTGCCAGCAGTTTAGGGGGGGCCAGCAATCAGCCCCAGCATTTT.

CDR3 sequence: CASRAGSRPDTQYF. The CDR3 bases are TGCGCCAGCAGGGCAGGGAGTCGCCCAGATACGCAGTATTTT. The chain is built from TRBV5-1 and TRBJ2-3; D tentatively fits TRBD1 or TRBD2 (5 bases each). Germline lookup yields CDR1 SGHRS and CDR2 YFSETQ. This CDR3 comprises 14 residues. Trimming cost V 5 bases and J 4 bases, with 14 bases left between them.

The rearrangement uses TRBV20-1 and TRBJ1-2; weak D call: TRBD1 (6 bases). The CDR3 contains 13 residues. V was cut by 8 bases and J by 1 base, with 14 bases left in between. The V gene's germline CDR1 is DFQATT and CDR2 SNEGSKA (reference sequence). The CDR3 spells CSTGAGDNYGYTF. CDR3 in DNA: TGCAGTACCGGGGCAGGGGATAACTATGGCTACACCTTC.

Many counts were recorded for this clonotype. The rearrangement uses TRBV7-9 and TRBJ2-3; D uncertain. V shed 5 bases and J shed 6 bases, with 9 bases lying between them. CDR1 and CDR2 from the germline V gene are SEHNR and FQNEAQ (reference sequence). The CDR3 sequence is 12 residues long. In DNA form, the CDR3 reads TGTGCCAGCAGCCCCACCGGGGATACGCAGTATTTT. It codes for CASSPTGDTQYF.

This clonotype was picked up many times. This chain links TRBV7-2 with TRBJ2-1, with 10 nucleotides matching TRBD1. This CDR3 has 13 amino acids. Trimming took 8 bases from V and 5 from J; bases not matched to a gene: 3. Germline CDR1 is SGHTA and CDR2 is FQGNSA. The CDR3: CASGQGGNNEQFF. In DNA form, the CDR3 reads TGTGCCAGCGGACAGGGGGGGAACAATGAGCAGTTCTTC.

The gene calls are TRBV6-5 and TRBJ2-5, with 7 bases identical to TRBD1. The CDR3 is 15 residues long. J gave up 5 bases and V 0 bases, and 6 bases lay outside the gene matches. Germline values: CDR1 MNHEY, CDR2 SVGAGI. CDR3 region: CASSYSGGIWETQYF. DNA of the CDR3: TGTGCCAGCAGTTACTCAGGGGGCATCTGGGAGACCCAGTACTTC.

The rearrangement joins TRBV6-2 or TRBV6-3 to TRBJ1-6; 7 nucleotides agree with TRBD1. The V gene end was trimmed by 7 bases and the J gene end by 7 bases; junction bases not matched to a gene: 7. The CDR3 spans 14 residues. Per germline, CDR1 MNHEY and CDR2 SVGEGT. The CDR3 DNA reads TGTGCCAGCAACCCGGGACAGTTCAATTCACCCCTCCACTTT. It yields the protein CASNPGQFNSPLHF.

V and J are TRBV5-1 and TRBJ2-1, with D perhaps matching TRBD2 (6 bases). The germline V gene encodes CDR1 SGHRS and CDR2 YFSETQ. CDR3 size: 15 residues. The V gene lost 2 bases and the J gene lost 5 bases, with 14 bases spanning the gap. The CDR3 protein is CASSLRGASDNEQFF. CDR3 DNA sequence: TGCGCCAGCAGCTTACGCGGGGCGTCTGACAATGAGCAGTTCTTC.

The chain is built from TRBV5-1 and TRBJ2-3; D ambiguous. V was pared by 0 bases and J by 4 bases, with 9 bases between. The germline V gene encodes CDR1 SGHRS and CDR2 YFSETQ. The CDR3 sequence is 14 residues long. The DNA of the CDR3 is TGCGCCAGCAGCTTGGAAGGGTTCCCAGATACGCAGTATTTT. Its protein is CASSLEGFPDTQYF.

CDR3 nucleotides: TGTGCCAGCAGTTTGGGACTCGCAAGTGGGCTATACGGCAACGAGCAGTACTTC. Residues: CASSLGLASGLYGNEQYF. The chain joins TRBV27 to TRBJ2-7; D is perhaps TRBD2 (6 bases). CDR1 is MNHEY and CDR2 is SMNVEV in the germline V gene (reference sequence). V was clipped by 3 bases and J by 5 bases, with 26 bases between them. The CDR3 loop spans 18 amino acids.

The chain employs TRBV24-1 and TRBJ2-1; perhaps TRBD2 as D (5 bases). V lost 4 bases and J lost 0, with 12 bases in between. The CDR3 covers 16 residues. Germline V gene lookup returns CDR1 KGHDR and CDR2 SFDVKD. CDR3 sequence (DNA): TGTGCCACCAGTGACCGTATGGGAGTCTCCTACAATGAGCAGTTCTTC. It specifies CATSDRMGVSYNEQFF.

This clonotype was observed many times. The chain combines TRBV4-1 with TRBJ2-7; D is perhaps TRBD1 (6 bases). The germline V gene has CDR1 MGHRA and CDR2 YSYEKL. Trimming took 1 base from V and 7 from J, leaving 14 bases between them. CDR3 length: 14 residues. CDR3 DNA: TGCGCCAGCAGCCAAGGGGCAGGGGTTCTTGAGCAGTACTTC. Amino acid sequence: CASSQGAGVLEQYF.

J is TRBJ2-1 and V is TRBV9; the match to TRBD1 covers 7 bases. The junction had 8 bases not matched to a gene; V was cut back by 4 bases and J by 4 bases. The CDR3 runs 15 residues. Germline V lookup: CDR1 SGDLS, CDR2 YYNGEE. DNA for the CDR3: TGTGCCAGCAGCATCCGACAGGGCGAGTACAATGAGCAGTTCTTC. This translates into CASSIRQGEYNEQFF.

This clonotype was counted many times. V usage is TRBV12-3 or TRBV12-4 and J usage is TRBJ1-5; 9 positions match TRBD1. The CDR3 totals 14 residues. Trimming took 6 bases from V and 7 from J; bases not matched to a gene: 7. The CDR3 is CASSNRGREQPQHF. DNA of the CDR3: TGTGCCAGCAGCAACAGGGGGCGAGAGCAGCCCCAGCATTTT.

This clonotype was seen a few times. The chain couples TRBV20-1 to TRBJ1-2; D is perhaps TRBD1 (5 bases). The CDR3 has 14 amino acids. Trimming left V 5 bases short and J 1 base short, with 14 bases between. Germline V gene lookup returns CDR1 DFQATT and CDR2 SNEGSKA (reference sequence). CDR3 in DNA: TGCAGTGCTTCGACAGCTGGTAATAACTATGGCTACACCTTC. Encoded protein: CSASTAGNNYGYTF.

The V call is TRBV18, the J call TRBJ2-1, with D perhaps being TRBD1 or TRBD2 (5 bases each). V was pared by 6 bases and J by 4 bases, with 10 bases between. CDR3 length: 13 residues. Germline CDR1 and CDR2: KGHSH and LQKENI. CDR3 protein: CASSPGRYNEQFF. The DNA for the CDR3 is TGTGCCAGCTCTCCGGGGCGGTACAATGAGCAGTTCTTC. The complete variable domain, with remaining parts taken from reference TRBV18 and TRBJ2-1, reads NAGVMQNPRHLVRRRGQEARLRCSPMKGHSHVYWYRQLPEEGLKFMVYLQKENIIDESGMPKERFSAEFPKEGPSILRIQQVVRGDSAAYFCASSPGRYNEQFFGPGTRLTVL.

The CDR3 is CASSGGLVENEQYF. CDR3 bases: TGTGCCAGCAGCGGGGGACTAGTTGAGAACGAGCAGTACTTC. The V and J genes are TRBV7-2 and TRBJ2-7; TRBD2 matches at 8 bases. Germline assignment: CDR1 SGHTA and CDR2 FQGNSA. The junction had 8 bases not matched to a gene; V was cut back by 5 bases and J by 5 bases. This CDR3 is 14 amino acids long. Looking up the rest from reference TRBV7-2 and TRBJ2-7 gives the full variable domain: GAGVSQSPSNKVTEKGKDVELRCDPISGHTALYWYRQSLGQGLEFLIYFQGNSAPDKSGLPSDRFSAERTGGSVSTLTIQRTQQEDSAVYLCASSGGLVENEQYFGPGTRLTVT.

This clonotype showed up just a few times. The rearrangement links TRBV6-5 to TRBJ1-6, with 7 positions matching TRBD1. CDR1 and CDR2 (germline): MNHEY, SVGAGI. The CDR3 extends over 16 amino acids. The V gene end was trimmed by 0 bases and the J gene end by 3 bases; junction bases not matched to a gene: 2. CDR3 residues: CASSYSGQVYNSPLHF. Here the CDR3 DNA reads TGTGCCAGCAGTTACTCCGGACAGGTCTATAATTCACCCCTCCACTTT.

The rearrangement uses TRBV6-5 and TRBJ1-1, with D possibly being TRBD1 (5 bases). This CDR3 comprises 14 residues. CDR1 and CDR2 (germline): MNHEY, SVGAGI. V was clipped by 0 bases and J by 6 bases, with 11 bases between them. Written as DNA, the CDR3 is TGTGCCAGCAGTTACTCGGGGGGTGGCCCTGAAGCTTTCTTT. Translating gives CASSYSGGGPEAFF.

This clonotype turned up a few times. This chain links TRBV6-5 with TRBJ2-5, with 9 bases that match TRBD2. Germline V gene lookup returns CDR1 MNHEY and CDR2 SVGAGI. The CDR3 consists of 18 residues. Unmatched junction bases numbered 17, after V lost 4 bases and J lost 5 bases. The CDR3 spells CASSSVGGGGGLIETQYF. For the CDR3, the DNA is TGTGCCAGCAGTTCAGTTGGCGGCGGGGGGGGCCTAATCGAGACCCAGTACTTC.

This clonotype was observed many times. The rearrangement links TRBV18 to TRBJ2-5; D remains ambiguous. Germline V lookup: CDR1 KGHSH, CDR2 LQKENI. V was shortened by 8 bases and J by 3 bases, with 7 bases between the two germline ends. This CDR3 has 11 amino acids. The CDR3 here is CASSPKETQYF. CDR3 in DNA: TGTGCCAGCAGCCCCAAAGAGACCCAGTACTTC.

V usage is TRBV4-2 and J usage is TRBJ1-3; the D is unclear. The V end lost 0 bases, the J end lost 0 bases, and 9 bases lay between the germline ends. Germline loops: CDR1 LGHNA, CDR2 YNFKEQ. This CDR3 is built from 16 residues. Written as DNA, the CDR3 is TGTGCCAGCAGCCAAGATGTCCGTAGCTCTGGAAACACCATATATTTT. As protein: CASSQDVRSSGNTIYF.

This clonotype was recorded a few times. J is TRBJ1-5 and V is TRBV10-3; D is undetermined. The CDR3 has 13 residues. Germline V gene data show CDR1 as ENHRY and CDR2 as SYGVKD. V lost 4 bases and J lost 7, with 11 bases in between. The DNA of the CDR3 is TGTGCCATCAGTGCCTCGGAGAGACAGCCCCAGCATTTT. This translates into CAISASERQPQHF.